Presented here are 24 T cell receptor beta chains from one specimen sequenced in a study of post-analysis software for immune sequencing data (dated by TCRdb to 2014 to 2015). The receptor library was made with PCR. TCRdb records Illumina HiSeq 2500 as the sequencer. Unique molecular identifiers were incorporated into TCR beta cDNA libraries to reduce PCR and sequencing biases. TCRdb reran the public reads through fastp at Q25 and MiXCR, keeping productive beta chains. Here each entry gathers all rows of one CDR3 protein and keeps the most common genes and DNA. Across this sample there are roughly 600,000 distinct CDR3 sequences, with about 40% seen only once. Around 1.7% of the sample is held by the ten biggest clonotypes. The full study reports these points: Patients showed significantly higher frequencies than controls for about five TRBV segments, among them TRBV5-6, TRBV5-1 and TRBV20-1.

The antigens of these receptors remain unknown. The sample taken for sequencing was blood. The receptors stem from a girl aged 10-17 years with multiple sclerosis.

V and J are TRBV30 and TRBJ2-1; 7 nucleotides agree with TRBD2. The germline CDR1 and CDR2 sequences are GTSNPN and SVGIG (reference sequence). V gave up 7 bases and J gave up 5 bases; unmatched junction bases: 11. CDR3 length: 14 residues. DNA for the CDR3: TGTGCCTCCTCCCGCGGGGGTTCTGACAATGAGCAGTTCTTC. The encoded protein is CASSRGGSDNEQFF.

This clonotype occurred a few times. V and J are TRBV4-1 and TRBJ2-5; 12 bases fit TRBD2. With 5 bases clipped from V and 9 bases from J, the junction kept 16 bases outside the gene matches. The CDR3 is 17 residues long. Germline CDR1 is MGHRA and CDR2 is YSYEKL. In DNA, the CDR3 is TGCGCCAGCAGCTTTAGGACTAGCGGGATCCCGGATTTGTCCCAGTACTTC. Amino acid sequence: CASSFRTSGIPDLSQYF.

This clonotype was detected only a few times. This rearrangement joins TRBV12-3 or TRBV12-4 to TRBJ2-7; no reliable D call. The CDR3 totals 13 residues. V was trimmed by 2 bases and J by 3 bases, leaving 8 bases between them. CDR3 residues: CASSLTSYYEQYF. CDR3 bases: TGTGCCAGCAGTTTAACCAGTTACTACGAGCAGTACTTC.

Regarding this clonotype: A read error may account for a junction end that differs from germline. The CDR3 here is CVSSLHMNTDTQYF. The CDR3 coding sequence is TGTGTCAGCAGCTTACACATGAACACAGATACGCAGTATTTT. The chain has TRBV7-2 and TRBJ2-3, with no clear D. The germline gives CDR1 SGHTA, CDR2 FQGNSA. CDR3 length equals 14 residues.

This rearrangement joins TRBV2 to TRBJ1-2; D not certain. Per germline, CDR1 SNHLY and CDR2 FYNNEI. The ends were cut back, 7 bases at V and 4 bases at J, with 10 bases in the middle. This CDR3 has 12 residues. CDR3 coding DNA: TGTGCCAGCACCTTTAACTCCTATGGCTACACCTTC. Translation gives CASTFNSYGYTF.

The V gene is TRBV20-1, the J gene TRBJ2-5; no firm D call. V lost 4 bases and J 2 bases, leaving 5 bases between the germline ends. This CDR3 spans 11 amino acids. Germline V gene lookup returns CDR1 DFQATT and CDR2 SNEGSKA (reference sequence). The CDR3 DNA reads TGCAGTGCTACAATTCAAGAGACCCAGTACTTC. This sequence encodes CSATIQETQYF.

This chain joins TRBV4-1 and TRBJ2-1; D not resolved. The DNA matches TRBJ2-7 better at its end, which makes the J call doubtful. The CDR3 is 15 amino acids. Looked up from germline, CDR1 is MGHRA and CDR2 is YSYEKL. The CDR3 DNA reads TGCGCCAGCAGCCAAGAACGGGCTGATACCTACGAGCAGTACTTC. This translates into CASSQERADTYEQYF.

This clonotype was seen just once. The chain links TRBV12-3 or TRBV12-4 to TRBJ1-2, with D unclear. The CDR3 is made up of 14 amino acids. V was trimmed by 2 bases and J by 0 bases, leaving 7 bases between them. Here the CDR3 reads CASSLRESNYGYTF. In DNA form, the CDR3 reads TGTGCCAGCAGTTTAAGGGAATCTAACTATGGCTACACCTTC.

V is TRBV10-3 and J is TRBJ2-1, with D perhaps matching TRBD2 (6 bases). Germline-derived CDR1 and CDR2 are ENHRY and SYGVKD. The CDR3 contains 13 residues. V lost 8 bases and J 3 bases, leaving 11 bases between the germline ends. The CDR3, as DNA: TGTGCCATCGGGGTTAGCGGCTACAATGAGCAGTTCTTC. It is translated as CAIGVSGYNEQFF.

The rearrangement links TRBV5-4 to TRBJ2-5; 8 bases match TRBD2. The trim removed 4 bases at V and 4 bases at J, leaving 12 bases unmatched. This CDR3 has 16 amino acids. Germline V CDR1 and CDR2: SGHNT, YYREEE (reference sequence). CDR3 bases: TGTGCCAGCAGCCAAGCTCAGACTAGCGTGGGAGAGACCCAGTACTTC. It codes for CASSQAQTSVGETQYF. Filled out from reference TRBV5-4 and TRBJ2-5, the complete variable domain reads ETGVTQSPTHLIKTRGQQVTLRCSSQSGHNTVSWYQQALGQGPQFIFQYYREEENGRGNFPPRFSGLQFPNYSSELNVNALELDDSALYLCASSQAQTSVGETQYFGPGTRLLVL.

The chain recombines TRBV10-3 with TRBJ2-3, with 8 nucleotides matching TRBD2. The CDR3 sequence is 16 residues long. V lost 0 bases to trimming and J lost 2 bases; unmatched junction nucleotides: 4. Germline values: CDR1 ENHRY, CDR2 SYGVKD. The CDR3 is CAISESTSVNTDTQYF. The DNA of the CDR3 is TGTGCCATCAGTGAGTCGACTAGCGTGAACACAGATACGCAGTATTTT.

The sample holds a few counts of this clonotype. The J gene is TRBJ2-1, the V gene TRBV20-1, with D perhaps given as TRBD1 or TRBD2 (6 bases each). The length of the CDR3 is 12 residues. Germline V gene data show CDR1 as DFQATT and CDR2 as SNEGSKA (reference sequence). V lost 1 base to trimming and J lost 8 bases, with 9 bases between them. The CDR3 DNA reads TGCAGTGCTAGAGCGGGGGCCGATGAGCAGTTCTTC. Translated: CSARAGADEQFF.

CDR3 loop: CASSQGAFPGTNYGYTF. DNA of the CDR3: TGTGCCAGCAGCCAAGGCGCCTTTCCTGGGACCAACTATGGCTACACCTTC. The chain combines TRBV3-1 with TRBJ1-2, with D possibly being TRBD1 (5 bases). CDR3 length: 17 amino acids. Germline-derived CDR1 and CDR2 are LGHDT and YNNKEL (reference sequence). V dropped 1 base and J dropped 2 bases, with 17 bases sitting between them.

This chain links TRBV7-9 with TRBJ1-1; D unresolved. The CDR3 contains 16 residues. Deletions cut 2 bases from V and 3 bases from J, with 16 bases between. CDR1 and CDR2 from the germline V gene are SEHNR and FQNEAQ (reference sequence). CDR3 amino acids: CASSLKLGGSDTEAFF. CDR3 nucleotides: TGTGCCAGCAGCTTAAAACTCGGCGGGAGCGACACTGAAGCTTTCTTT.

The CDR3 is CAISEGGNSPLHF. The CDR3 DNA reads TGTGCCATCAGTGAGGGTGGTAATTCACCCCTCCACTTT. The V call is TRBV10-3, the J call TRBJ1-6; D is unresolved. V lost 2 bases to trimming and J lost 6 bases, with 5 bases between them. Per germline, CDR1 ENHRY and CDR2 SYGVKD. The length of the CDR3 is 13 residues.

The chain is built from TRBV5-1 and TRBJ2-7, with 7 positions matching TRBD1. Germline trimming cut 2 bases from V and 2 bases from J; bases unmatched to any gene: 13. This CDR3 contains 17 residues. Germline-derived CDR1 and CDR2 are SGHRS and YFSETQ. The CDR3 bases are TGCGCCAGCAGCTTAAGAGCGACAGGGACCCCCACCTACGAGCAGTACTTC. It is translated as CASSLRATGTPTYEQYF.

With regard to this clonotype: The junction and the germline gene differ at one end; a read error may be behind it. This rearrangement joins TRBV12-3 or TRBV12-4 to TRBJ2-7; D may correspond to TRBD1 or TRBD2 (8 bases each). The CDR3 runs 14 residues. CDR3 DNA sequence: TGTGCCAGCAGCTTAGCGGGACAGGTATACGAGCAGTACTTC. Translation: CASSLAGQVYEQYF.

This clonotype was seen a few times. This sequence joins TRBV20-1 and TRBJ1-6, with TRBD1 identical over 11 bases. Germline trimming cut 0 bases from V and 8 bases from J; bases unmatched to any gene: 3. From germline, CDR1 is DFQATT and CDR2 SNEGSKA (reference sequence). This CDR3 has 15 amino acids. DNA of the CDR3: TGCAGTGCTAGAGACGGGACAGGGGGATATTCACCCCTCCACTTT. Its translation is CSARDGTGGYSPLHF.

This chain joins TRBV7-9 and TRBJ2-1, with 9 bases identical to TRBD2. This CDR3 is built from 18 residues. V was pared by 4 bases and J by 7 bases, with 17 bases of the junction left unmatched. Germline V gene sequence: CDR1 SEHNR, CDR2 FQNEAQ (reference sequence). Written as DNA, the CDR3 is TGTGCCAGCAGCTCCCCCCCGGGTAGCGGGAGAGTTTGGAATGAGCAGTTCTTC. It encodes CASSSPPGSGRVWNEQFF.

In its sample, this clonotype was seen a few times. V and J are TRBV25-1 and TRBJ2-7; D might be TRBD2 (6 bases). This CDR3 spans 14 amino acids. The germline V and J ends were trimmed by 8 bases and 5 bases, with 19 bases remaining between them. CDR1 and CDR2 from the germline V gene are MGHDK and SYGVNS. The CDR3 region is CASSVGGVRNEQYF. The DNA for the CDR3 is TGTGCCAGCTCTGTTGGAGGGGTCCGCAACGAGCAGTACTTC.

This clonotype was counted a few times. The V call is TRBV20-1, the J call TRBJ1-5, with D perhaps TRBD1 (5 bases). V was pared by 2 bases and J by 1 base, with 15 bases between. The CDR3 is 16 amino acids. Germline V lookup: CDR1 DFQATT, CDR2 SNEGSKA (reference sequence). CDR3: CSARMGGGDSNQPQHF. CDR3 DNA sequence: TGCAGTGCTAGAATGGGGGGAGGGGACAGCAATCAGCCCCAGCATTTT.

The CDR3 loop is CSARMTSGRGQQETQYF. The CDR3, as DNA: TGCAGTGCTAGAATGACTAGCGGGAGAGGTCAACAAGAGACCCAGTACTTC. The genes are TRBV20-1 and TRBJ2-5; 12 bases are a match to TRBD2. Losses at the gene ends were 2 bases for V and 2 bases for J; bases not matched to a gene: 9. The CDR3 runs to 17 residues. Germline assignment: CDR1 DFQATT and CDR2 SNEGSKA (reference sequence).

The table lists this clonotype with a few counts. The rearrangement joins TRBV29-1 to TRBJ2-7; D may be TRBD1 (5 bases). The germline gives CDR1 SQVTM, CDR2 ANQGSEA. CDR3 length equals 12 residues. V lost 3 bases and J 10 bases, leaving 16 bases between the germline ends. CDR3 region: CSVEGLGLTQYF. The CDR3 DNA reads TGCAGCGTTGAGGGTCTGGGGCTAACCCAGTACTTC.

The rearrangement uses TRBV4-2 and TRBJ2-5, with 7 bases aligning to TRBD2. The J call may be faulty, since TRBJ2-7 better matches the DNA end. The CDR3 has 15 amino acids. Germline V gene data show CDR1 as LGHNA and CDR2 as YNFKEQ. This chain's CDR3 is CASSQEAGAPYEQYF. CDR3 bases: TGTGCCAGCAGCCAAGAGGCGGGAGCCCCCTACGAGCAGTACTTC.